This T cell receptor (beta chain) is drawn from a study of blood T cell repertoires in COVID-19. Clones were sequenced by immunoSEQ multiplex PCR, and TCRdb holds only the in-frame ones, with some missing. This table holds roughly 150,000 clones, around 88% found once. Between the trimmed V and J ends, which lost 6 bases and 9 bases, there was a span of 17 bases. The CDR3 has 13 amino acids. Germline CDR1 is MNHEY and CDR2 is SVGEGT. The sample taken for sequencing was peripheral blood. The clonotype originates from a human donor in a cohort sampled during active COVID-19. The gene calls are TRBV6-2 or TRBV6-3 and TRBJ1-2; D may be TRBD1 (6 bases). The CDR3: CASSETGAGSYTF. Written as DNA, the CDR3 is TGTGCCAGCAGCGAGACAGGAGCTGGGAGCTACACCTTC.